This T cell receptor beta chain was sequenced during a study of early T cells in non-severe SARS-CoV-2 infection. From the 5' RACE reads, TCRdb called clonotypes with MiXCR, one entry per CDR3 protein. The sample contains roughly 100,000 distinct CDR3 sequences, around 14% of which appear only once. This CDR3 region has 15 residues. The sequence was obtained from an adult who was a healthcare worker with PCR-confirmed SARS-CoV-2 infection or an uninfected control (not recorded which). This sequence joins TRBV21-1 and TRBJ2-7; the listed D gene, TRBD1, was not tested against the DNA. TRBV21-1 is a recognized pseudogene. The sequenced material came from whole blood. CDR3 nucleotide sequence: TGTGCCAGCAGCAAAGCGGCTAGGGGGAACTACGAGCAGTACTTC. Its protein product is CASSKAARGNYEQYF.